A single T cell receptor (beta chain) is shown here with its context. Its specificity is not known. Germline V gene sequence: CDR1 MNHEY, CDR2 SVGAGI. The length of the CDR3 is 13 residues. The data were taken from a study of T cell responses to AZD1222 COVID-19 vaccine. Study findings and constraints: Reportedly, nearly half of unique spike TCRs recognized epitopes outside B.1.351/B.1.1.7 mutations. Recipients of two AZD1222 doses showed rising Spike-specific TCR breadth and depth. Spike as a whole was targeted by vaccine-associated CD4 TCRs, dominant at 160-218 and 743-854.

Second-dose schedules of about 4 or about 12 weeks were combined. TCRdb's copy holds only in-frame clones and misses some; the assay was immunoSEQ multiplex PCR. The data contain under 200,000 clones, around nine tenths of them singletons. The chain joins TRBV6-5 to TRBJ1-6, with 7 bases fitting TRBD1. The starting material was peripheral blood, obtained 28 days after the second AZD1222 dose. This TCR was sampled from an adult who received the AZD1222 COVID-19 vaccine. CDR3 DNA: TGTGCTTCCAGGGGGTCGGCTAATTCACCCCTCCACTTT. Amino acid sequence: CASRGSANSPLHF.